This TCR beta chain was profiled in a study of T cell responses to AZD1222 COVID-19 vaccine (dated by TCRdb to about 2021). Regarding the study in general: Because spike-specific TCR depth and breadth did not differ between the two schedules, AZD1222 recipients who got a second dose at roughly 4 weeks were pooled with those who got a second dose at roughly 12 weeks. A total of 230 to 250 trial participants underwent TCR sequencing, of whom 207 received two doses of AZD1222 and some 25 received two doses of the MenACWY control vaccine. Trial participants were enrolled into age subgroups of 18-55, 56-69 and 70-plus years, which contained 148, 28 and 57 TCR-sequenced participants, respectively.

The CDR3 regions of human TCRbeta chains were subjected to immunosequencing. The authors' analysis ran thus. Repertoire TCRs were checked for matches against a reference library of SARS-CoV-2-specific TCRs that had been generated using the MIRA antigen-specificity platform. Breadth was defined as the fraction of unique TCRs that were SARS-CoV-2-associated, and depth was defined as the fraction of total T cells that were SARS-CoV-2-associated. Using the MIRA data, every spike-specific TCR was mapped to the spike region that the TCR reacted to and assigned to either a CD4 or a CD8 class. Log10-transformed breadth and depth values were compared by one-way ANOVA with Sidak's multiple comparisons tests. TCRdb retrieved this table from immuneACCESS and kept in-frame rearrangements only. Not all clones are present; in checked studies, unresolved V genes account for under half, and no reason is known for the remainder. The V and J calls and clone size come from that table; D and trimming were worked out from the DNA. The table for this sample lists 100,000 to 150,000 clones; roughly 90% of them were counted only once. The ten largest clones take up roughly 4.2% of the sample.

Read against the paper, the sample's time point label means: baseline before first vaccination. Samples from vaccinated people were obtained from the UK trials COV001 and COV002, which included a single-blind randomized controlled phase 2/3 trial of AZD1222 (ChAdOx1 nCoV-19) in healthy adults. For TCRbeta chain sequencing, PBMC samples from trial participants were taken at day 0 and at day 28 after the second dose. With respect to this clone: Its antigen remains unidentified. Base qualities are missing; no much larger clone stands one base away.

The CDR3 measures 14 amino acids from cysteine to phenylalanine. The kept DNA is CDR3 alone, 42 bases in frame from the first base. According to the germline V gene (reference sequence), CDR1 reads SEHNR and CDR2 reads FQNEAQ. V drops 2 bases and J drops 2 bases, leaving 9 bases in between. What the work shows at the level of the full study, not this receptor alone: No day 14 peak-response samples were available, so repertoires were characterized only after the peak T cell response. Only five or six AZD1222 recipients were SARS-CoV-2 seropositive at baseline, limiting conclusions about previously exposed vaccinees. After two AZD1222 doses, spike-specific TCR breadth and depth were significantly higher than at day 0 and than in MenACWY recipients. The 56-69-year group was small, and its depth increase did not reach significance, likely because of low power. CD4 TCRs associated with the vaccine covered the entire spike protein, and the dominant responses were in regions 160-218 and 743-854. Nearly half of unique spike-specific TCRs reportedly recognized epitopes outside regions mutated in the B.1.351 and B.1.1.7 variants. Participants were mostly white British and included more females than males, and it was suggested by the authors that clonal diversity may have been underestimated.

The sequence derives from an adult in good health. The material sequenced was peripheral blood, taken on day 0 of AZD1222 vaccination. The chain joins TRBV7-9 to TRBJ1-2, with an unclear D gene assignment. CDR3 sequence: CASSLLWTNYGYTF. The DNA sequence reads TGTGCCAGCAGCTTATTATGGACGAACTATGGCTACACCTTC.